The T cell receptor beta chain described here comes from a study of blood T cell repertoires in COVID-19. Study in general: Sites in the United States, Italy and Spain provided acute and convalescent COVID-19 samples.

Germline V gives CDR1 LNHDA, CDR2 SQIVND (reference sequence). Trimming took 10 bases from V and 3 from J, leaving 10 bases between them. The CDR3 loop spans 12 amino acids. Produced via immunoSEQ multiplex PCR; TCRdb's table is partial and in-frame only. Among 90,000 to 100,000 clones listed, about four fifths were seen once. J is TRBJ2-1 and V is TRBV19; tentatively, D is TRBD2 (6 bases). This sequence originates from a man aged 65 to 85 with acute or convalescent COVID-19. The sample comprised peripheral blood. CDR3 coding DNA: TGTGCCACTGGGGGGAACTACAATGAGCAGTTCTTC. The encoded protein is CATGGNYNEQFF.